This T cell receptor (beta chain) stems from a study of shared clonotypes between healthy human individuals. Study donors comprised healthy, HIV-negative adults devoid of recent acute infection or vaccination. CD4+ cells underwent separation, giving CD45RA+ naive and CD45RA-negative memory subsets. The method was immunoSEQ multiplex PCR; TCRdb's version includes in-frame clones alone and lacks a portion of them. The table lists about 1.5 million clones, roughly 97% of them singletons. The specimen was naive CD4+ T cells sorted from blood. Subset given: CD45RA+ positively selected. The TCR was taken from a man aged 25 to 40 in good health.

The CDR3 bases are TGTGCCAGCAGCGTAGTAGCGAGGACCGGGGAGCTGTTTTTT. Its protein is CASSVVARTGELFF. The J gene is TRBJ2-2, the V gene TRBV9, with D tentatively TRBD2 (5 bases). The CDR3 has 14 residues. Germline lookup yields CDR1 SGDLS and CDR2 YYNGEE. The germline V and J ends were trimmed by 0 bases and 5 bases, with 8 bases remaining between them.